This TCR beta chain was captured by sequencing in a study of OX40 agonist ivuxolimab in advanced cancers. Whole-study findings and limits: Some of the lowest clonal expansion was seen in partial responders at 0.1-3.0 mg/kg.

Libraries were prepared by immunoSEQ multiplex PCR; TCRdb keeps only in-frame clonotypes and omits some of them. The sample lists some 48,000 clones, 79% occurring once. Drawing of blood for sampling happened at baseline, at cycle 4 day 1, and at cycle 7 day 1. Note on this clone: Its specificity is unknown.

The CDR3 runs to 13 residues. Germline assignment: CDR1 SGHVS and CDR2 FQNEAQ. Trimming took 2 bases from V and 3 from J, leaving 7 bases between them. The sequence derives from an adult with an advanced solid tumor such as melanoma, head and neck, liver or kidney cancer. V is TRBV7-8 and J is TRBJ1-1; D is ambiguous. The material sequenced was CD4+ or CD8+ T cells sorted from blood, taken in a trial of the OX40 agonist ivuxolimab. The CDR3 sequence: CASSLSEDTEAFF. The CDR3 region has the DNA TGTGCCAGCAGCTTATCCGAGGACACTGAAGCTTTCTTT.